A selection of T cell receptor beta chains follows, all from one sample in a study of T cell repertoires in cytomegalovirus infection. One entry per CDR3 protein results from TCRdb running MiXCR on the reads. The table includes more than 200,000 distinct CDR3 sequences, less than 9.5% detected once. Material for sequencing was PBMCs. These receptors came from a human donor in good health (CMV status not recorded). Some clones in this sample may be carry-over from other donors' samples. Both conserved end residues are part of each CDR3. A D gene is named only where the DNA matches it firmly. Size is omitted from some rows. Given values are once, few, many or a class for expanded clones.

size: few; D: TRBD2; V: TRBV20-1; J: TRBJ2-3; DNA: TGCAGTGCCAGAAGGCACGGGGGGAGTGGCACAGATACGCAGTATTTT; CDR3: CSARRHGGSGTDTQYF
size: once; D: TRBD1; V: TRBV2; J: TRBJ2-7; DNA: TGTGCCAGCAGCTCAGAGACAGGGGGTTTCAACTACGAGCAGTACTTC; CDR3: CASSSETGGFNYEQYF
size: many; D: TRBD1; V: TRBV7-8; J: TRBJ2-2; DNA: TGTGCCAGCAGCTCTAGACCACGACAGGGAGTACCCGGGGAGCTGTTTTTT; CDR3: CASSSRPRQGVPGELFF
size: .; D: .; V: TRBV12-5; J: TRBJ1-2; DNA: TGTGCTAGTGACGTCCAAGGGGAAGGGGACTATGGCTACACCTTC; CDR3: CASDVQGEGDYGYTF
size: many; D: .; V: TRBV4-3; J: TRBJ2-3; DNA: TGCGCCAGCAGCCAAGCGGGACTCGCCTCAAGTACGCAGTATTTT; CDR3: CASSQAGLASSTQYF
size: few; D: .; V: TRBV7-2; J: TRBJ2-2; DNA: TGTGCCAGCAGCTTAGGGGGGACCTTTCCCGGGGAGCTGTTTTTT; CDR3: CASSLGGTFPGELFF
size: many; D: TRBD2; V: TRBV11-2; J: TRBJ2-1; DNA: TGTGCCATCCCGGCGGCGGCGGGGGGGTCATACAATGAGCAGTTCTTC; CDR3: CAIPAAAGGSYNEQFF
size: few; D: .; V: TRBV28; J: TRBJ2-1; DNA: TGTGCCAGCAGTTTGGGGGGGGGCCGTGTCAATGAGCAGTTCTTC; CDR3: CASSLGGGRVNEQFF
size: many; D: TRBD1; V: TRBV20-1; J: TRBJ1-3; DNA: TGCAGTGTTTACCGGGACAGGGTTGCTGGAAACACCATATATTTT; CDR3: CSVYRDRVAGNTIYF
size: many; D: .; V: TRBV12-3/TRBV12-4; J: TRBJ1-1; DNA: TGTGCCAGCAGTTTAATGGTTGAAGCTTTCTTT; CDR3: CASSLMVEAFF
size: many; D: .; V: TRBV7-2; J: TRBJ2-3; DNA: TGTGCCAGCAGACTGGGCGGGGGCCGCAGCACAGATACGCAGTATTTT; CDR3: CASRLGGGRSTDTQYF
size: many; D: .; V: TRBV28; J: TRBJ2-7; DNA: TGTGCCAGCAGTCCCATCCCCCACGAGCAGTACTTC; CDR3: CASSPIPHEQYF
size: many; D: .; V: TRBV7-8; J: TRBJ1-5; DNA: TGTGCCAGCAGCTTAGCGGGGGGAACGCAGCCCCAGCATTTT; CDR3: CASSLAGGTQPQHF
size: many; D: .; V: TRBV7-2; J: TRBJ1-4; DNA: TGTGCCAGCAGCTTACGCATTAATGAAAAACTGTTTTTT; CDR3: CASSLRINEKLFF
size: many; D: TRBD1; V: TRBV7-2; J: TRBJ2-4; DNA: TGTGCCAGCAGCTTGCTTAGGACAGGGGTTAGAAACATTCAGTACTTC; CDR3: CASSLLRTGVRNIQYF
size: many; D: .; V: TRBV19; J: TRBJ1-1; DNA: TGTGCCAGTAGTATAGAATTCAGGGGATGGATTAACACTGAAGCTTTCTTT; CDR3: CASSIEFRGWINTEAFF
size: many; D: TRBD1; V: TRBV6-1; J: TRBJ2-3; DNA: TGTGCCAGCAGGGGGACAGGGGACCCCACAGATACGCAGTATTTT; CDR3: CASRGTGDPTDTQYF
size: many; D: TRBD2; V: TRBV5-6; J: TRBJ2-1; DNA: TGTGCCAGCAGCCTGGGATACGGGAGGGCTGGGAACAATGAGCAGTTCTTC; CDR3: CASSLGYGRAGNNEQFF
size: few; D: TRBD1; V: TRBV27; J: TRBJ1-5; DNA: TGTGCCAGCAGTTTAGGCGTCCCTGGGACAGGGGCTCAGCCCCAGCATTTT; CDR3: CASSLGVPGTGAQPQHF
size: many; D: .; V: TRBV12-3/TRBV12-4; J: TRBJ1-1; DNA: TGTGCCAGCAGTGACGGGGTAACGAACACTGAAGCTTTCTTT; CDR3: CASSDGVTNTEAFF
size: many; D: TRBD2; V: TRBV2; J: TRBJ2-1; DNA: TGTGCCAGCAGCCCGACTAGCGGGGACTACAATGAGCAGTTCTTC; CDR3: CASSPTSGDYNEQFF
size: .; D: .; V: TRBV19; J: TRBJ1-5; DNA: TGTGCCAGTAGGCAACCGGGGAGGGAAGGTCAGCCCCAGCATTTT; CDR3: CASRQPGREGQPQHF
size: .; D: TRBD2; V: TRBV20-1; J: TRBJ2-1; DNA: TGCAGTGCGGAAGGTAGCGGGACTTCATACAATGAGCAGTTCTTC; CDR3: CSAEGSGTSYNEQFF
size: many; D: .; V: TRBV7-2; J: TRBJ2-1; DNA: TGTGCCAGCACCTATCACAATGAGCAGTTCTTC; CDR3: CASTYHNEQFF
size: .; D: .; V: TRBV11-2; J: TRBJ2-2; DNA: TGTGCCAGCAGCTTAGCTTCTATTATACCCGGGGAGCTGTTTTTT; CDR3: CASSLASIIPGELFF
size: few; D: TRBD2; V: TRBV20-1; J: TRBJ2-7; DNA: TGCAGTGCTAGTCTAGCGGGAATCGAGCAGTACTTC; CDR3: CSASLAGIEQYF
size: many; D: TRBD2; V: TRBV2; J: TRBJ2-1; DNA: TGTGCCAGCAGTGGGGGACTAGTGTACAATGAGCAGTTCTTC; CDR3: CASSGGLVYNEQFF
size: .; D: .; V: TRBV29-1; J: TRBJ2-7; DNA: TGCAGCGTGATGACGGGGAACTACGAGCAGTACTTC; CDR3: CSVMTGNYEQYF
size: many; D: .; V: TRBV3-1; J: TRBJ2-1; DNA: TGTGCCAGCAGCCAACTACGGGGGCGGGAAGGGAACAATGAGCAGTTCTTC; CDR3: CASSQLRGREGNNEQFF
size: few; D: TRBD1; V: TRBV7-2; J: TRBJ1-2; DNA: TGTGCCAGCAGCCCGAGACAGGGAATCGATGGCTACACCTTC; CDR3: CASSPRQGIDGYTF
size: many; D: .; V: TRBV12-3/TRBV12-4; J: TRBJ1-5; DNA: TGTGCCAGCAGTTCCGACCGTAGCAATCAGCCCCAGCATTTT; CDR3: CASSSDRSNQPQHF
size: few; D: .; V: TRBV25-1; J: TRBJ2-1; DNA: TGTGCCAGCAGTGACACAGGAGTTTACAATGAGCAGTTCTTC; CDR3: CASSDTGVYNEQFF
size: .; D: TRBD2; V: TRBV11-2; J: TRBJ2-7; DNA: TGTGCCAGCAGCTTAGCCGGACTAGCGGGATCGAGGGAGCAGTACTTC; CDR3: CASSLAGLAGSREQYF
size: few; D: .; V: TRBV10-3; J: TRBJ1-5; DNA: TGTGCCATCAGTCGAGCAGGTGACAATCAGCCCCAGCATTTT; CDR3: CAISRAGDNQPQHF
size: few; D: TRBD1; V: TRBV20-1; J: TRBJ2-7; DNA: TGCAGTGCTAGAGATACAGGGGGTCCCTACGAGCAGTACTTC; CDR3: CSARDTGGPYEQYF
size: many; D: TRBD1; V: TRBV7-2; J: TRBJ2-3; DNA: TGTGCCAGCAGCCCCGGGACAGTCACAGATACGCAGTATTTT; CDR3: CASSPGTVTDTQYF
size: many; D: .; V: TRBV7-2; J: TRBJ2-3; DNA: TGTGCCAGCAGCTTACCGCGTTCCGGGAAAAGCACAGATACGCAGTATTTT; CDR3: CASSLPRSGKSTDTQYF
size: many; D: .; V: TRBV7-2; J: TRBJ2-3; DNA: TGTGCCAGCAGCGCTAGGGGGTCAGGCACAGATACGCAGTATTTT; CDR3: CASSARGSGTDTQYF
size: few; D: .; V: TRBV28; J: TRBJ2-6; DNA: TGTGCCAGCAGTTCTCTGGTTAGCGGAAGCTCTGGGGCCAACGTCCTGACTTTC; CDR3: CASSSLVSGSSGANVLTF
size: few; D: .; V: TRBV28; J: TRBJ1-5; DNA: TGTGCCAGCAGTTTGTGGGGTAAGAGAGGCAATCAGCCCCAGCATTTT; CDR3: CASSLWGKRGNQPQHF
size: many; D: .; V: TRBV7-8; J: TRBJ1-3; DNA: TGTGCCAGCAGCTTTGAGAGCTCTGGAAACACCATATATTTT; CDR3: CASSFESSGNTIYF
size: .; D: .; V: TRBV20-1; J: TRBJ1-2; DNA: TGCAGTGCTTCAAGGGGATTTGATGGCTACACCTTC; CDR3: CSASRGFDGYTF
size: many; D: .; V: TRBV15; J: TRBJ1-5; DNA: TGTGCCACCAGCAGAGATCGGGGCAATCAGCCCCAGCATTTT; CDR3: CATSRDRGNQPQHF
size: many; D: TRBD1; V: TRBV5-1; J: TRBJ2-7; DNA: TGCGCCAGCAGCGAGGGGACAGCGAACTACGAGCAGTACTTC; CDR3: CASSEGTANYEQYF
size: .; D: .; V: TRBV2; J: TRBJ2-5; DNA: TGTGCCAGCAGTGAGGGTCAGGGAATCGAGACCCAGTACTTC; CDR3: CASSEGQGIETQYF
size: many; D: .; V: TRBV5-1; J: TRBJ2-1; DNA: TGCGCCAGCAGGTTGGTAGTGAGCTCCTACAATGAGCAGTTCTTC; CDR3: CASRLVVSSYNEQFF